These 4 T cell receptor beta chains share one sample of origin, sequenced in a study of blood T cells in healthy people across ages. Combining a sample-barcoded 5' primer with a J-beta primer mix, a second PCR ran for roughly 7 to 12 cycles. A single record per CDR3 protein comes from TCRdb applying MiXCR to the 5' RACE reads. The sample holds around 700,000 distinct CDR3 sequences, around a quarter seen once. The same data also contributed to another study, on T cells of mothers and their children.

Specimen: blood. These receptors were taken from a boy between 10 and 17 years old in good health.

This clonotype was seen at least ten times. The chain combines TRBV21-1 with TRBJ2-5; the table's D call of TRBD1 was not tested on the DNA. TRBV21-1 is a pseudogene locus. The CDR3 is made up of 15 amino acids. As DNA, the CDR3 is TGTGCCAGCAGCGTCAGGGGGCTTCTAAAAGAGACCCAGTACTTC. It is translated as CASSVRGLLKETQYF.

V gene TRBV9 combines with J gene TRBJ2-7; 12 positions match TRBD2. The CDR3 is 14 amino acids. V lost 4 bases and J lost 6; bases outside the gene matches: 5. Germline values: CDR1 SGDLS, CDR2 YYNGEE. The CDR3 DNA is TGTGCCAGCAGCCGGACTAGCGGGATACTCGAGCAGTACTTC. As protein: CASSRTSGILEQYF.

Concerning this clonotype: The junction departs from the called germline gene at one end, perhaps through a read error. V gene TRBV11-2 combines with J gene TRBJ2-7; TRBD2 matches at 12 bases. CDR1 and CDR2 (germline): SGHAT, FQNNGV. This CDR3 has 15 residues. DNA of the CDR3: TGTGCCAGCAGCCCGACTAGCGGGGGACCCTACGGGCAGTACTTC. This translates into CASSPTSGGPYGQYF.

The V call is TRBV6-2 or TRBV6-3, the J call TRBJ2-3, with D perhaps TRBD2 (7 bases). Germline loops: CDR1 MNHEY, CDR2 SVGEGT. CDR3 length: 15 residues. V was pared by 8 bases and J by 4 bases, with 19 bases between. CDR3 loop: CASGGAKSPADTQYF. Here the CDR3 DNA reads TGTGCCAGCGGGGGGGCTAAAAGCCCCGCAGATACGCAGTATTTT.